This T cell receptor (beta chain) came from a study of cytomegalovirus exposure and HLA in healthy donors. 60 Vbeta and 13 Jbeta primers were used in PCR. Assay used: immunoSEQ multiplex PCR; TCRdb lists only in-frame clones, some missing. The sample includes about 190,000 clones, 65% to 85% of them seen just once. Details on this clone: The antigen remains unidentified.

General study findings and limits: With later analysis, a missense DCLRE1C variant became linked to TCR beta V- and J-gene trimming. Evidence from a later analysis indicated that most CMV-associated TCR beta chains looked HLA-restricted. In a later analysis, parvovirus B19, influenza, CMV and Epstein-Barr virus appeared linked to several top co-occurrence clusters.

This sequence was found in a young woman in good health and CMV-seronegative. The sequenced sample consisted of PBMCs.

CDR3 nucleotides: TGTGCCAGCAGTCAGCGGTTGAGCTCCTACAATGAGCAGTTCTTC. Its protein product is CASSQRLSSYNEQFF. The chain joins TRBV7-9 to TRBJ2-1; perhaps TRBD2 as D (5 bases). Trimming removed 6 bases at V and 0 bases at J, with 12 bases between. The CDR3 covers 15 residues. CDR1 is SEHNR and CDR2 is FQNEAQ in the germline V gene (reference sequence).